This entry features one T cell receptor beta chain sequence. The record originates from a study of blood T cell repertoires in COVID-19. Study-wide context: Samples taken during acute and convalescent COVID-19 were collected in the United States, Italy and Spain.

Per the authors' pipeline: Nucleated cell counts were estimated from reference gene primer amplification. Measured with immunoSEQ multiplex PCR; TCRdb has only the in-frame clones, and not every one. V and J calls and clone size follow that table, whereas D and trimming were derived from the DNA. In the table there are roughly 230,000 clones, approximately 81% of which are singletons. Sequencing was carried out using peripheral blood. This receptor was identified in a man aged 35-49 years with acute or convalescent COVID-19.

CDR3 sequence: CASSLDQGYEQYF. CDR3 in DNA: TGTGCCAGCAGCTTGGACCAGGGCTACGAGCAGTACTTC. The rearrangement uses TRBV5-6 and TRBJ2-7; tentatively, D is TRBD1 (5 bases). Trimming took off 0 bases at V and 3 bases at J, with 7 bases between the two ends. Looked up from germline, CDR1 is SGHDT and CDR2 is YYEEEE. The CDR3 has 13 amino acids.